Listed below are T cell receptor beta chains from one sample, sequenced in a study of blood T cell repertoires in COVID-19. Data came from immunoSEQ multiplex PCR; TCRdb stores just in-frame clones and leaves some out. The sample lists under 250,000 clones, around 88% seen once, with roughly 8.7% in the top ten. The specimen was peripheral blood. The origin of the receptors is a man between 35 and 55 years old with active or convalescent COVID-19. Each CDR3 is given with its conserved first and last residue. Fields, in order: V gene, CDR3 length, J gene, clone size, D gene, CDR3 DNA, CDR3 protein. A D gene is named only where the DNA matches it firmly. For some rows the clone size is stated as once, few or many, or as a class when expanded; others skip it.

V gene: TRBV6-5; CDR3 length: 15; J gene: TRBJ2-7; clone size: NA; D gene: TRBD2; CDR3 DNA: TGTGCCAGCAGTAACCCCGGGACTAAATCCTACGAGCAGTACTTC; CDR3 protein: CASSNPGTKSYEQYF
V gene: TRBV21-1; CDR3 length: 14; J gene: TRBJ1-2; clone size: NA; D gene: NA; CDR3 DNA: TGTGCCAGCAGCAAAGTACGGGACAGCTATGGCTACACCTTC; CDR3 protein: CASSKVRDSYGYTF
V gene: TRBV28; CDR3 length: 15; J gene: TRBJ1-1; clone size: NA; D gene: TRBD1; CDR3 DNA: TGTGCCAGCGCCACCTATGCCAGGGGGCTCACTGAAGCTTTCTTT; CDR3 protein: CASATYARGLTEAFF
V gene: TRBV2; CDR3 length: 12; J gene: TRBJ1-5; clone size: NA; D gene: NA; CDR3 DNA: TGTGCCAGCAGGGGGCTTGCCCAGCCCCAGCATTTT; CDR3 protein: CASRGLAQPQHF
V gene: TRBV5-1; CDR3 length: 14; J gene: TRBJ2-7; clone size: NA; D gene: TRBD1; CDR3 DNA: TGCGCCAGCAGCTTGGGGACAGGGTCTGACGAGCAGTACTTC; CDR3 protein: CASSLGTGSDEQYF
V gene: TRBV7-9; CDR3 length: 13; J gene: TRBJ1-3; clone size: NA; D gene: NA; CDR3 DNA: TGTGCCAGCAGCCCGTCGCTAGAAAACACCATATATTTT; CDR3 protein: CASSPSLENTIYF
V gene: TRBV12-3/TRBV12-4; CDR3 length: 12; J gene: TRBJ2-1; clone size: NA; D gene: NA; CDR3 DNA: TGTGCCAGCACCCCAGGGTACAATGAGCAGTTCTTC; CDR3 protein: CASTPGYNEQFF
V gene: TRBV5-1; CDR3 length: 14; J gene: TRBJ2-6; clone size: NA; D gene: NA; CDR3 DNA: TGCGCCAGCAGCTTGGGCGCTGGGGCCAACGTCCTGACTTTC; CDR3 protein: CASSLGAGANVLTF
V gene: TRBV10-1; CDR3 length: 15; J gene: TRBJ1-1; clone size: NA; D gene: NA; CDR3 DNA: TGCGCCAGCAGTGCCGGGACCGGAGGGTTGACTGAAGCTTTCTTT; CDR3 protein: CASSAGTGGLTEAFF
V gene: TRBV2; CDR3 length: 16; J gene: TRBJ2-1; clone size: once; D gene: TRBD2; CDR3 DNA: TGTGCCAGCAGACAGGGACTAGCGGGTCTTTACAATGAGCAGTTCTTC; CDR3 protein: CASRQGLAGLYNEQFF
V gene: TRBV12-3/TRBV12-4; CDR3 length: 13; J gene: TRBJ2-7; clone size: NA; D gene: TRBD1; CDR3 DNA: TGTGCCAGCAGTCCCCGACAGGGCTCCGAGCAGTACTTC; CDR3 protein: CASSPRQGSEQYF
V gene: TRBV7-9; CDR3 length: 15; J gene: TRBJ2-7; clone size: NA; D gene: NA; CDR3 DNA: TGTGCCAGCAGCTTAGAGCGAGGGAGATCCTACGAGCAGTACTTC; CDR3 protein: CASSLERGRSYEQYF
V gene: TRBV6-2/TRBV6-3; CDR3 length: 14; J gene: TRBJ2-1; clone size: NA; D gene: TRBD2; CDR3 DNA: TGTGCCAGCAGCTATAGCGGGGCGTCAGATGAGCAGTTCTTC; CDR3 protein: CASSYSGASDEQFF
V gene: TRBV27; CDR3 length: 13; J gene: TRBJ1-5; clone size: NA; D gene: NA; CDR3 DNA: TGTGCCAGCAGTGGACAGTACAATCAGCCCCAGCATTTT; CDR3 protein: CASSGQYNQPQHF
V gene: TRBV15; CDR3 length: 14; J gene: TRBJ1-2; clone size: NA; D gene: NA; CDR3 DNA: TGTGCCACCAGCAGAGGGACAGAAGTATATGGCTACACCTTC; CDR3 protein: CATSRGTEVYGYTF
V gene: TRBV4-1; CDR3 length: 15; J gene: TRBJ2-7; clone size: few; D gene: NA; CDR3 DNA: TGCGCCAGCAGCCCCCGGACTGGAAGCTCCTACGAGCAGTACTTC; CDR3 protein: CASSPRTGSSYEQYF
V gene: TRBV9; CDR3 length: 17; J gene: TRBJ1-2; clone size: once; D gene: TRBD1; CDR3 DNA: TGTGCCAGCAGCGTAGGGACAGGGGGAGAGATAAACTATGGCTACACCTTC; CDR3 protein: CASSVGTGGEINYGYTF
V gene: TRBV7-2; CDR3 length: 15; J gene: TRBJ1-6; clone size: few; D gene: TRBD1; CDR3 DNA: TGTGCCAGCAGCTTAGGGGGACAGGGTCTCTCACCCCTCCACTTT; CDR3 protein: CASSLGGQGLSPLHF
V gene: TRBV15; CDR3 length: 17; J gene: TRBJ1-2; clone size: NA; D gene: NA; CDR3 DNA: TGTGCCACCCGACCAGGGACTTACGGTTTAAGGATAAGTGGCTACACCTTC; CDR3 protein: CATRPGTYGLRISGYTF
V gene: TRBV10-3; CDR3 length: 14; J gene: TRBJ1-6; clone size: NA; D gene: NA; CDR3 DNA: TGTGCCATCAGTGAGGAAGGGAGTAATTCACCCCTCCACTTT; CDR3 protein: CAISEEGSNSPLHF
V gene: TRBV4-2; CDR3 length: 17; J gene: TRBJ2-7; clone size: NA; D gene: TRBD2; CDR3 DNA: TGTGCCAGCAGCCGAGCTACTAGCGGGAGCATGGCGTACGAGCAGTACTTC; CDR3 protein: CASSRATSGSMAYEQYF
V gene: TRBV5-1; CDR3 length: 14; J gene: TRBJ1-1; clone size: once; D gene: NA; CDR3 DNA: TGCGCCAGCAGCTTGGGGGGCTGGAGTGATGAAGCTTTCTTT; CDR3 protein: CASSLGGWSDEAFF
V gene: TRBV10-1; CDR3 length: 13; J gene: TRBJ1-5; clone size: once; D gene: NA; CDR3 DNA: TGCGCCAGACAAGCAGGGAGCAATCAGCCCCAGCATTTT; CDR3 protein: CARQAGSNQPQHF
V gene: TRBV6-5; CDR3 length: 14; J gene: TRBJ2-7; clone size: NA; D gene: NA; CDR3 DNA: TGTGCCAGCAGTTACGCGCAGGGGTCCTACGAGCAGTACTTC; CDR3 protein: CASSYAQGSYEQYF
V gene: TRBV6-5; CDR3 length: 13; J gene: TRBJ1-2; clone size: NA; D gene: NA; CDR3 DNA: TGTGCCAGCAGTAACGGGATTTACTATGGCTACACCTTC; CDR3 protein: CASSNGIYYGYTF
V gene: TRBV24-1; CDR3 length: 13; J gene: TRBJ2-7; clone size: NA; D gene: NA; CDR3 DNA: TGTGCCACCGGCTCCGCCGGGTCCTACGAGCAGTACTTC; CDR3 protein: CATGSAGSYEQYF
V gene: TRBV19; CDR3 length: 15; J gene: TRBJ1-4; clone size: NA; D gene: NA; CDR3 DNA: TGTGCCAGTAGTCCCAAGAGGGATTCTAATGAAAAACTGTTTTTT; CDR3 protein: CASSPKRDSNEKLFF
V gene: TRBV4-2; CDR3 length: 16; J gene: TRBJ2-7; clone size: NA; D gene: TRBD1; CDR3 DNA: TGTGCCAGCAGCCAAAAAGGACAGGGGCTAGTCAGGGAGCAGTACTTC; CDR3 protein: CASSQKGQGLVREQYF
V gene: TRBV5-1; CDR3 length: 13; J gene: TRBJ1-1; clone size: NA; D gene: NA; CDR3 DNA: TGCGCCAGCAGCATTTACCTGGGCGCTGAAGCTTTCTTT; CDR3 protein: CASSIYLGAEAFF
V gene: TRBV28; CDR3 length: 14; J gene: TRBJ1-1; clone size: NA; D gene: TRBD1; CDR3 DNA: TGTGCCAGCAGTTCAGGACAGGGAAGCACTGAAGCTTTCTTT; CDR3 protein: CASSSGQGSTEAFF
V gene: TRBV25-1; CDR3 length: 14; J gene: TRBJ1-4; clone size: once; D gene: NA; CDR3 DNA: TGTGCCAGCAGTCGAAACGGGGTGGATGAAAAACTGTTTTTT; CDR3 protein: CASSRNGVDEKLFF
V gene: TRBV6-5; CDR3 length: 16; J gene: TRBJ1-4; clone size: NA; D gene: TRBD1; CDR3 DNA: TGTGCCAGCAGTTACGCTGCACAGGGGGTTAATGAAAAACTGTTTTTT; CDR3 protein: CASSYAAQGVNEKLFF
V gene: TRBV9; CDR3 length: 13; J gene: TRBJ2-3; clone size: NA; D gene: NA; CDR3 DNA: TGTGCCAGCAGCGTAGGAGGTGGAGATACGCAGTATTTT; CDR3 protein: CASSVGGGDTQYF
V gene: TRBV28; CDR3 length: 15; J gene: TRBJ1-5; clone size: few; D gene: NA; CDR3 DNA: TGTGCCAGCAGTTTAAGGACACGGTCGGATCCGCCCCAGCATTTT; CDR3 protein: CASSLRTRSDPPQHF
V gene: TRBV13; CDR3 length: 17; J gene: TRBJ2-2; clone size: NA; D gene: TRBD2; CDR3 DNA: TGTGCCAGCAGTTTTAGCGGGGGGGCCGCGAACACCGGGGAGCTGTTTTTT; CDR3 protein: CASSFSGGAANTGELFF
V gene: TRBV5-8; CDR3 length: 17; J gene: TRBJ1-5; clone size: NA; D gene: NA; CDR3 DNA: TGTGCCAGCAGCTTTCCGTGGTCGGCGAGGAGCAATCAGCCCCAGCATTTT; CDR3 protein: CASSFPWSARSNQPQHF
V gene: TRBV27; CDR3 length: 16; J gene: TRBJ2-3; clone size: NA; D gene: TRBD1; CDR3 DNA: TGTGCCAGCAGTTTATTCCCTGGACAGGGTACAGATACGCAGTATTTT; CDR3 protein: CASSLFPGQGTDTQYF
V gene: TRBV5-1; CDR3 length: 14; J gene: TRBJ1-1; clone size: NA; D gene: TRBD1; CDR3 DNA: TGCGCCAGCAATGAGGGGGCAGGGAGCACTGAAGCTTTCTTT; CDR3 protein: CASNEGAGSTEAFF
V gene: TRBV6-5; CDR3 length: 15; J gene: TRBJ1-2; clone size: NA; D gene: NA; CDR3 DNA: TGTGCCAGCAGTCAAACCTCCGGGACAATCTCTGGCTACACCTTC; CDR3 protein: CASSQTSGTISGYTF
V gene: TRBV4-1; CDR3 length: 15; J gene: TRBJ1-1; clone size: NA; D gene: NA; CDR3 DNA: TGCGCCAGCAGCCCGACAACATCAACGGGAACTGAAGCTTTCTTT; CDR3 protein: CASSPTTSTGTEAFF
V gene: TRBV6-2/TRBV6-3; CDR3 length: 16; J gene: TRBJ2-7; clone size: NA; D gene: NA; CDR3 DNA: TGTGCCAGCAGTTACCACACCAGGGCGGCCTCCTACGAGCAGTACTTC; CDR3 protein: CASSYHTRAASYEQYF
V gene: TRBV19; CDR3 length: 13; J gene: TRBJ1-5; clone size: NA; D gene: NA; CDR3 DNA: TGTGCCAGTAGTGTGGGACTTCGACAGCCCCAGCATTTT; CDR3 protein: CASSVGLRQPQHF
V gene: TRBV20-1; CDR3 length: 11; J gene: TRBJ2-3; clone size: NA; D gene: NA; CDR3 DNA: TGCAGTGCCTTCGGAGGAGATACGCAGTATTTT; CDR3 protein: CSAFGGDTQYF
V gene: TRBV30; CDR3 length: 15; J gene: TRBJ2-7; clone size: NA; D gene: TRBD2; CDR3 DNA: TGTGCCTGGAGTCTCGGGCTGCGGGGGGGCAACGAGCAGTACTTC; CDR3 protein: CAWSLGLRGGNEQYF
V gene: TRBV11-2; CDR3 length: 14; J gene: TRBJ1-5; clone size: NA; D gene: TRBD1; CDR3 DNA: TGTGCCAGCAGCATCAACAGGGGGGGTCAGCCCCAGCATTTT; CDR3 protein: CASSINRGGQPQHF
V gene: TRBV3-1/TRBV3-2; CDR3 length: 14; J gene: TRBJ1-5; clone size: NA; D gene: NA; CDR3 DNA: TGTGCCAGCAGCCTAGGGGGAGGGAATCAGCCCCAGCATTTT; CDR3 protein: CASSLGGGNQPQHF
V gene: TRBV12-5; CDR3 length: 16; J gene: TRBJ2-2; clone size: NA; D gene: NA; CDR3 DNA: TGTGCTAGTGGTTTGGTATTGACAGGAAGCACCGGGGAGCTGTTTTTT; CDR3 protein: CASGLVLTGSTGELFF